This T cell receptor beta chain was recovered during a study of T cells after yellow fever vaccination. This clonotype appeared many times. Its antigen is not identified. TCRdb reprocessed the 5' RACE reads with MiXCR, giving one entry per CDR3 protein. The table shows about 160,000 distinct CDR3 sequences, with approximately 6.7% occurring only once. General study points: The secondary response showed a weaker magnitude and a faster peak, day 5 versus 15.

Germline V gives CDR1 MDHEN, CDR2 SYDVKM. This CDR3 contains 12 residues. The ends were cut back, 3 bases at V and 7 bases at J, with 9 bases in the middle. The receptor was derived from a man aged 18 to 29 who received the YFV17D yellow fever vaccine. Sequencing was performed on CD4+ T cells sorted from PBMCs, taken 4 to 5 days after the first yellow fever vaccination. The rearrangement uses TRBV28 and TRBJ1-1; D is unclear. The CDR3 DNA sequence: TGTGCCAGCAGTTTTCAGTACGATGAAGCTTTCTTT. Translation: CASSFQYDEAFF.